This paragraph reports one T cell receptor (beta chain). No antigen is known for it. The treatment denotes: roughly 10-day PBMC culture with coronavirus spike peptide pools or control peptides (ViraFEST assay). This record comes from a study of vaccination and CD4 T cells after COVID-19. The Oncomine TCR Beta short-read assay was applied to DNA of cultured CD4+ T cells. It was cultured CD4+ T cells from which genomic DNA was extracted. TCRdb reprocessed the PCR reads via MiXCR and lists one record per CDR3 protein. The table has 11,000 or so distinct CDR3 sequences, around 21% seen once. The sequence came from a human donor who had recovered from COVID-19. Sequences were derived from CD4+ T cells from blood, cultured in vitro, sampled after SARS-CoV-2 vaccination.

CDR3 nucleotide sequence: TGTGCCAGCAGCCGGGACTACCTAAACACCGGGGAGCTGTTTTTT. It specifies CASSRDYLNTGELFF. The chain joins TRBV7-2 to TRBJ2-2; 7 nucleotides align to TRBD2. CDR1 SGHTA and CDR2 FQGNSA come from the germline V gene. V was pared by 5 bases and J by 2 bases, with 5 bases of the junction left unmatched. CDR3 length equals 15 residues. Supplemented by reference TRBV7-2 and TRBJ2-2, the full variable domain reads GAGVSQSPSNKVTEKGKDVELRCDPISGHTALYWYRQSLGQGLEFLIYFQGNSAPDKSGLPSDRFSAERTGGSVSTLTIQRTQQEDSAVYLCASSRDYLNTGELFFGEGSRLTVL.